This TCR beta chain was found in a study of vaccination effects on CD4 cells after COVID-19. Concerning this clone: Its antigen is not identified. One end of the junction does not line up with germline, which may come from a read error.

Some clones are missing from TCRdb's copy, which holds only in-frame ones; the method was immunoSEQ multiplex PCR. The sample has around 62,000 clones, around two thirds seen once; the top ten hold 2% to 2.5%. Cultured cells yielded isolated CD4+ T cells after approximately nine days. As their vaccination, participants received two doses of either BNT162b2 or mRNA-1273. Study-wide results and caveats: Clones arising from infection and from vaccination showed marked clonal contraction late after vaccination.

The germline CDR1 and CDR2 sequences are SGHTA and FQGNSA. CDR3 length equals 11 residues. The receptor comes from a human donor who received a COVID-19 vaccine. Specimen: CD4+ T cells from PBMCs cultured without peptide, collected after COVID-19 vaccination. J is TRBJ1-2 and V is TRBV7-2; the D is unclear. CDR3 DNA: TGTGCCAGCAGCTTAGGGACGACCATCTCCTTC. Translating gives CASSLGTTISF.